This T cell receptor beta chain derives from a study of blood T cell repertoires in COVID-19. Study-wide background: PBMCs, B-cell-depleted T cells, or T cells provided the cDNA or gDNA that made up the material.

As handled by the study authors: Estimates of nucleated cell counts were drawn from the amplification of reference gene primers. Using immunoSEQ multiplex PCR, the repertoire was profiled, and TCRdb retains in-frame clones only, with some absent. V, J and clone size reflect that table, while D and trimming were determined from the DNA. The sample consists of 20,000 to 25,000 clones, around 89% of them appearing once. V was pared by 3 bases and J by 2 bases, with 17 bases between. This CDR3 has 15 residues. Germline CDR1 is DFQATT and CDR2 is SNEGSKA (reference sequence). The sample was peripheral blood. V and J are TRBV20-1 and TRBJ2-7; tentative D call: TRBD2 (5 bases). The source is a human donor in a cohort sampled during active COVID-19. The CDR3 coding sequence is TGCAGTGCTAGTGTCGCGTCTGGGGAGACCTACGAGCAGTACTTC. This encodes CSASVASGETYEQYF.